Reported below is one T cell receptor beta chain. CDR1 is LNHNV, CDR2 YYDKDF, per germline (reference sequence). V dropped 0 bases and J dropped 4; count of bases not matched to a gene: 13. This CDR3 is 18 amino acids long. Documented time point: pretreatment peripheral blood. Patients presented with locally advanced or metastatic urothelial carcinoma. Peripheral blood mononuclear cells were collected from every patient before and during treatment, yielding between 1 and 8 samples per patient. This sample is drawn from a study of PD-L1 blockade in urothelial cancer. Each PCR received spiked synthetic TCR analog templates. Profiled with immunoSEQ multiplex PCR; TCRdb holds only in-frame clones, not every one. The table has under 100,000 clones, roughly 89% seen once.

Sequencing used PBMCs, obtained around atezolizumab (anti-PD-L1) treatment. V is TRBV15 and J is TRBJ2-3; 7 bases agree with TRBD1. The receptor was isolated from a man aged 55 to 69 with urothelial cancer. CDR3 amino acids: CATSRESGKTGLSDTQYF. The DNA of the CDR3 is TGTGCCACCAGCAGAGAGAGCGGAAAGACAGGGTTATCAGATACGCAGTATTTT.